The rows below give T cell receptor beta chains drawn from one sample of a study of cytomegalovirus exposure and HLA in healthy donors. The method was immunoSEQ multiplex PCR; TCRdb's version includes in-frame clones alone and lacks a portion of them. The profile covers around 150,000 clones, with approximately 80% appearing a single time and roughly 3.7% taken by the ten largest. Sequenced input: PBMCs. The receptors originated from a man aged 25-45 years in good health and CMV-seropositive. The CDR3 runs from the conserved cysteine through the conserved F or W. D genes are given only for firm matches. Clone size is given for some rows only: seen once, a few or many times, or a class if the clone is expanded.

.,TRBD2,TRBV7-2,TRBJ2-7,TGTGCCAGCAGCTCTGCGGGGGGGTTCTCCTACGAGCAGTACTTC,CASSSAGGFSYEQYF
.,.,TRBV27,TRBJ2-7,TGTGCCAGCCCTTCCCGACAGGCCCCCGAGCAGTACTTC,CASPSRQAPEQYF
.,.,TRBV28,TRBJ2-7,TGTGCCACCCCCTATAAGCTACGGGACAAGTCCCCCTACGAGCAGTACTTC,CATPYKLRDKSPYEQYF
.,.,TRBV7-9,TRBJ1-6,TGTGCCAGCAGCTTTAATAAAGACAAGAGTTTTAATTCACCCCTCCACTTT,CASSFNKDKSFNSPLHF
.,.,TRBV7-6,TRBJ2-3,TGTGCCAGCAGCTTTGCCGGGAATGCAGATACGCAGTATTTT,CASSFAGNADTQYF
once,TRBD2,TRBV9,TRBJ2-3,TGTGCCAGCAGCGTAGTGACTAGCGGGGACACAGATACGCAGTATTTT,CASSVVTSGDTDTQYF
.,TRBD1,TRBV7-2,TRBJ2-7,TGTGCCAGCAGCTCACCCGGACAGGGGGCTACCTACGAGCAGTACTTC,CASSSPGQGATYEQYF
.,.,TRBV5-1,TRBJ2-1,TGCGCCAGCAGCTACAGTCCGGGGGATGAGCAGTTCTTC,CASSYSPGDEQFF
.,.,TRBV9,TRBJ2-7,TGTGCCAGCAGCGTAGCGGACGGGAGCTCCTACGAGCAGTACTTC,CASSVADGSSYEQYF
.,.,TRBV30,TRBJ2-6,TGTGCCTGGAGGTACTCTGGGGCCAACGTCCTGACTTTC,CAWRYSGANVLTF
.,TRBD1,TRBV28,TRBJ1-2,TGTGCCAGCAGTCCAGGGGGCCAGGACTATGGCTACACCTTC,CASSPGGQDYGYTF
.,TRBD1,TRBV5-4,TRBJ2-7,TGTGCCAGCAGCTTCGGGACAGGGAGCTACGAGCAGTACTTC,CASSFGTGSYEQYF
.,.,TRBV7-9,TRBJ1-5,TGTGCCAGCAGCGACGGGCGGGACGGGATGTATTTT,CASSDGRDGMYF
.,.,TRBV28,TRBJ2-7,TGTGCCAGCAGCGGGACTTGGTCGTGGAACGAGCAGTACTTC,CASSGTWSWNEQYF
.,.,TRBV11-2,TRBJ1-1,TGTGCCAGCAGCTTAGATCGGTTCTCCAGGGAGGAAACTTTCTTT,CASSLDRFSREETFF
.,.,TRBV30,TRBJ2-2,TGTGCCTGGAGTGTTGGAGGGGCGCCCGGGGAGCTGTTTTTT,CAWSVGGAPGELFF
.,.,TRBV7-9,TRBJ1-1,TGTGCCAGCAGTCCGCCACTTCACACTGAAGCTTTCTTT,CASSPPLHTEAFF
few,.,TRBV25-1,TRBJ2-7,TGTGCCAGCAGTGAACAGAAAACCTACGAGCAGTACTTC,CASSEQKTYEQYF
.,.,TRBV19,TRBJ2-3,TGTGCCAGTAGTATCTGGGGGGGCACAGATACGCAGTATTTT,CASSIWGGTDTQYF
.,TRBD1,TRBV27,TRBJ1-6,TGTGCCAGCAGTCTCACCACGGGACAGTTCCCACCCCTCCACTTT,CASSLTTGQFPPLHF
.,.,TRBV11-2,TRBJ2-3,TGTGCCAGCAGCTTAGAAAGGAGGCATACGCAGTATTTT,CASSLERRHTQYF
.,.,TRBV29-1,TRBJ1-2,TGCAGCGTATTGAAGGGGGTGTATGGCTACACCTTC,CSVLKGVYGYTF
.,TRBD1,TRBV6-1,TRBJ2-7,TGTGCCAGCAGTGACCCCGGGACAGCAGAGCCGGAGCAGTACTTC,CASSDPGTAEPEQYF
once,.,TRBV5-1,TRBJ1-1,TGCGCCAGCAGCTTGGATGTGTCGACAGGCGGGGGTGAAGCTTTCTTT,CASSLDVSTGGGEAFF
.,.,TRBV19,TRBJ1-5,TGTGCCAGTAGTTGGGGTCAGGGAGGACAGCCCCAGCATTTT,CASSWGQGGQPQHF
.,.,TRBV2,TRBJ1-1,TGTGCCAGCAGCGTCAACACTGAAGCTTTCTTT,CASSVNTEAFF
.,.,TRBV6-6,TRBJ2-2,TGTGCCAGCAGTTACCCTGCGGGCCGGAACACCGGGGAGCTGTTTTTT,CASSYPAGRNTGELFF
.,TRBD1,TRBV15,TRBJ2-7,TGTGCCACCAGCAGAGAGGCAGGGGGCTACGAGCAGTACTTC,CATSREAGGYEQYF
.,.,TRBV4-1,TRBJ1-6,TGCGCCAGCAGCCCTGGGAGGCAGAGGAATTCACCCCTCCACTTT,CASSPGRQRNSPLHF
once,TRBD1,TRBV29-1,TRBJ2-5,TGCAGCGTCCCTAATTCCGGACAGGGGGATCGAGAGACCCAGTACTTC,CSVPNSGQGDRETQYF
.,.,TRBV14,TRBJ1-1,TGTGCCAGCAGCCAAAGCAGGGGCGCAACAGCTTTCTTT,CASSQSRGATAFF
.,TRBD2,TRBV27,TRBJ2-3,TGTGCCAGCAGCTTGCTAGCGGGGGCCGTCACAGATACGCAGTATTTT,CASSLLAGAVTDTQYF
.,.,TRBV7-3,TRBJ2-3,TGTGCCAGCAGCCCTAGCACAGATACGCAGTATTTT,CASSPSTDTQYF
.,TRBD1,TRBV7-3,TRBJ1-1,TGTGCCAGCAGCTTACTGGGGACAGCGAACACTGAAGCTTTCTTT,CASSLLGTANTEAFF
.,.,TRBV2,TRBJ1-5,TGTGCCAGCAGGGACAGTAATCAGCCCCAGCATTTT,CASRDSNQPQHF
.,TRBD2,TRBV9,TRBJ2-7,TGTGCCAGCAGCGTAGGAGGCTGGGAGGGCGAGCAGTACTTC,CASSVGGWEGEQYF
.,TRBD2,TRBV29-1,TRBJ2-3,TGCAGCGCTCCTTTTGGGAGGGGCGGTAGAGATACGCAGTATTTT,CSAPFGRGGRDTQYF
.,TRBD2,TRBV15,TRBJ2-5,TGTGCCACCAGCAGAGATCGGACGGGGGGGCCGGGAGAGACCCAGTACTTC,CATSRDRTGGPGETQYF
.,TRBD1,TRBV25-1,TRBJ2-5,TGTGCCAGCAGTCCCAACGTCGGGACAGGCATTCAAGAGACCCAGTACTTC,CASSPNVGTGIQETQYF
.,TRBD1,TRBV5-1,TRBJ2-5,TGCGCCAGCAGCGCCCTCGGGACAGATCAAGAGACCCAGTACTTC,CASSALGTDQETQYF
.,.,TRBV2,TRBJ2-1,TGTGCCAGCAGTTGGAGCCAGAAAAGCTCCTACAATGAGCAGTTCTTC,CASSWSQKSSYNEQFF
.,TRBD2,TRBV4-2,TRBJ2-3,TGTGCCAGCAGCCAAGCTAGCGGCACTAGCACAGATACGCAGTATTTT,CASSQASGTSTDTQYF
.,TRBD2,TRBV5-4,TRBJ2-1,TGTGCCAGCAGCTTGGCTCTAGCGGGGAGATACAATGAGCAGTTCTTC,CASSLALAGRYNEQFF
.,TRBD1,TRBV4-3,TRBJ2-2,TGCGCCAGCAGCCACCGACAGGGGGATAGCGGGGAGCTGTTTTTT,CASSHRQGDSGELFF
.,TRBD1,TRBV19,TRBJ2-7,TGTGCCAGTAGTATTGTAGGACAGGGGGCGAGAGAGCAGTACTTC,CASSIVGQGAREQYF
.,TRBD2,TRBV5-6,TRBJ2-3,TGTGCCAGCAGCTTCCGCGGGGGAAGCACAGATACGCAGTATTTT,CASSFRGGSTDTQYF
.,TRBD2,TRBV7-6,TRBJ2-5,TGTGCCAGCAGCTTGCTAGCGGGGGGGCCTGGGACCCAGTACTTC,CASSLLAGGPGTQYF
few,.,TRBV5-1,TRBJ1-6,TGCGCCAGCAGCCATGGAGGGGACTATAATTCACCCCTCCACTTT,CASSHGGDYNSPLHF
few,.,TRBV9,TRBJ2-5,TGTGCCAGCAGCTTCCGGGATGAGACCCAGTACTTC,CASSFRDETQYF
once,TRBD2,TRBV28,TRBJ2-2,TGTGCCAGCAGTTTAGCTGGCGGGGGGAACACCGGGGAGCTGTTTTTT,CASSLAGGGNTGELFF
few,TRBD1,TRBV11-2,TRBJ1-1,TGTGCCAGCAGCTTACAGGGGGGGAACACTGAAGCTTTCTTT,CASSLQGGNTEAFF
.,TRBD1,TRBV2,TRBJ1-1,TGTGCCAGCAGTGAAGCGGGGACAGCCTACACTGAAGCTTTCTTT,CASSEAGTAYTEAFF
.,TRBD1,TRBV28,TRBJ2-7,TGTGCCAGCAGTCCCTCCGGGACAGGGACCTACGAGCAGTACTTC,CASSPSGTGTYEQYF
.,TRBD1,TRBV6-1,TRBJ2-5,TGTGCCAGCAGTGAAGCCCCTGACAGGGCTGAGACCCAGTACTTC,CASSEAPDRAETQYF
once,.,TRBV2,TRBJ1-5,TGTGCCAGCAGTGGGGACACCCCGAATCAGCCCCAGCATTTT,CASSGDTPNQPQHF
.,TRBD1,TRBV4-1,TRBJ2-7,TGCGCCAGCAGCCAAGCCGGACAGGGGTATTACGAGCAGTACTTC,CASSQAGQGYYEQYF
.,TRBD1,TRBV9,TRBJ2-2,TGTGCCAGCAGCGTAGTGGACAGGGTCACCGGGGAGCTGTTTTTT,CASSVVDRVTGELFF
.,TRBD1,TRBV4-1,TRBJ2-2,TGCGCCAGCAGCCAAGATCCCCCGGGACAGGGGGCCGGGGAGCTGTTTTTT,CASSQDPPGQGAGELFF
.,.,TRBV5-1,TRBJ2-3,TGCGCCAGCAGCTTCGGAGCGGGCAACGAGGCGCAGTATTTT,CASSFGAGNEAQYF
once,TRBD1,TRBV30,TRBJ1-6,TGTGCCTGGGGGACAGGGGGGCATAATTCACCCCTCCACTTT,CAWGTGGHNSPLHF